The rows below give T cell receptor beta chains drawn from one sample of a study of T cell responses to AZD1222 COVID-19 vaccine. Sequencing was performed with immunoSEQ multiplex PCR; in TCRdb, only in-frame clones are kept and a portion is missing. The table has fewer than 200,000 clones, under 95% seen once. Specimen: peripheral blood, collected on day 0 of MenACWY control vaccination. These receptors were obtained from an adult in good health. Both conserved end residues are trimmed from each CDR3. Fields, in order: V gene, CDR3 length, CDR3 protein.

TRBV27 15 ASSLSAGTLRGQPQH
TRBV9 11 ASGTGSTDTQY
TRBV5-5 12 ASEHWGMNTEAF
TRBV23-1 13 ASSRRGPSTDTQY
TRBV11-3 13 ASSLAGQGHNEQF
TRBV6-5 13 ASRDTGANNEKLF
TRBV30 12 AWSVSGRNQPQH
TRBV30 13 AWSPGGGISYGYT
TRBV2 11 ASRIQTRGGYT
TRBV19 11 ASRSPGVHEQY
TRBV7-9 17 ASSPGTGGETPAKNIQY
TRBV24-1 10 ATSDSYYGYT
TRBV6-1 12 ASSEVGRNTEAF
TRBV28 13 ASSNRGGGAEKLF
TRBV5-1 16 ASSLGYSGALLHDEQY
TRBV7-6 11 ATSASLKNEQF
TRBV5-6 14 ASSPEDTDDNSPLH
TRBV30 10 AWSAGGTEQY
TRBV7-9 16 ASSLPTEWRSRNTEAF
TRBV5-8 12 ASSGTAGEGEQY
TRBV2 13 ASSEGGGTGNTIY
TRBV9 12 ASSIGTANTEAF
TRBV19 13 ASSGDRSFYNEQF
TRBV12-3/TRBV12-4 10 ASSLGRTEAF
TRBV30 11 AWGGRENSPLH
TRBV9 14 ASSVETSGIYNEQF
TRBV11-3 13 ASSLAATNTGELF
TRBV6-5 12 ASSYSSWHEKLF
TRBV11-3 12 ASSLRLGADTQY
TRBV11-2 14 ASSERVRTTNYGYT
TRBV6-2/TRBV6-3 9 ASSTRTEPF
TRBV11-2 12 ASSFRSGNTEAF
TRBV10-2 11 ASTGTGNQPQH
TRBV10-3 11 AISGLTGFEQF
TRBV21-1 13 ASSKGGRVGEKLF
TRBV19 10 ASRTGAGELF
TRBV27 16 ASSLVASGRASYNEQF
TRBV19 10 ASSYTNTEAF
TRBV5-5 14 ASSYRPDTNTGELF
TRBV20-1 11 SASFAGYTEAF
TRBV2 15 ASSRWVAGVNTDTQY
TRBV12-3/TRBV12-4 10 ASSLAIYEQY
TRBV10-3 16 AISDLGQESGSSYEQY
TRBV27 11 ASSFSVYNEQF
TRBV19 12 ASSRRQTQETQY
TRBV19 14 ASSIQGGINTGELF
TRBV30 15 AWSVFLAGGRYNEQF
TRBV6-2/TRBV6-3 11 ASSYSGTNEQF
TRBV10-2 11 ASSETVNQPQH
TRBV11-3 11 ASSLLQDTEAF
TRBV28 9 ASSLYYEQY
TRBV27 10 ASRQGSYEQY